These T cell receptor beta chains were read from a single sample in a study of T-cell reconstitution after alpha-beta-depleted transplantation in children. TCRdb processed the PCR reads anew with MiXCR; each CDR3 protein has one entry. This sample carries hundreds of thousands of distinct CDR3 sequences, 13% of them seen once, and the ten largest clones take around 0.8%. Sequenced material: PBMCs, taken before TCRalphabeta/CD19-depleted stem cell transplant. The source of these receptors is a girl between 2 and 10 years old with congenital amegakaryocytic thrombocytopenia, due to receive a stem cell transplant. Both conserved end residues are part of each CDR3. The order of the fields is D gene, V gene, J gene, clone size, CDR3 DNA, CDR3 protein. A D gene is named only where the DNA matches it firmly. Only part of the rows carry a size: once, few, many, or a class if the clone is expanded.

TRBD2	TRBV20-1	TRBJ2-3	-	TGCAGTGCTAGAATAGCGGGGAACACAGATACGCGGTATTTT	CSARIAGNTDTRYF
-	TRBV2	TRBJ2-7	-	TGTGCCAGCAGTGACCCCGGGCCTGAGCAGTACTTC	CASSDPGPEQYF
-	TRBV25-1	TRBJ2-1	many	TGTGCCAGCAGTGACCCCTACCGTTTGGATGAGCAGTTCTTC	CASSDPYRLDEQFF
-	TRBV15	TRBJ1-5	many	TGTGCCACCAGCAGAGATAACCAGCCCCAGCATTTT	CATSRDNQPQHF
-	TRBV10-3	TRBJ2-1	-	TGTGCCAACAGGGCGGGGGAAAACAATGAGCAGTTCTTC	CANRAGENNEQFF
-	TRBV10-3	TRBJ1-1	-	TGTGCCATCAGTGGGACAGCGATGAACACTGAAGCTTTCTTT	CAISGTAMNTEAFF
TRBD2	TRBV7-6	TRBJ2-1	many	TGTGCCAGCAGCCACCTAGCGGGAGGAGGTAATGAGCAGTTCTTC	CASSHLAGGGNEQFF
-	TRBV5-1	TRBJ2-3	few	TGCGCCAGCGGAGGGTCAGGTACGCAGTATTTT	CASGGSGTQYF
-	TRBV25-1	TRBJ2-7	many	TGTGCCAGCAGTGACTCGGACTTCTCCTACGAGCAGTACTTC	CASSDSDFSYEQYF
TRBD2	TRBV5-1	TRBJ2-3	few	TGCGCCAGCAGCTTGGTGCTAGCGGTGACTAGCACAGATACGCAGTATTTT	CASSLVLAVTSTDTQYF
-	TRBV20-1	TRBJ2-1	many	TGCAGTGCTAGGGCGGATGATTACAATGAGCAGTTCTTC	CSARADDYNEQFF
-	TRBV6-1	TRBJ2-1	few	TGTGCCAGCCAAAAATTGGACAATGAGCAGTTCTTC	CASQKLDNEQFF
TRBD2	TRBV20-1	TRBJ2-1	many	TGCAGTGCGACGACTAGCGGGAGGGATCATGAGCAGTTCTTC	CSATTSGRDHEQFF
-	TRBV20-1	TRBJ2-5	-	TGCAGTGCTATCCAGAAGCGGTCCCAAGAGACCCAGTACTTC	CSAIQKRSQETQYF
-	TRBV6-1	TRBJ2-7	few	TGTGCCAGCAGCCTACAGGGGCCTCCTGGGGGGGTCTCCTACGAGCAGTACTTC	CASSLQGPPGGVSYEQYF
-	TRBV9	TRBJ2-5	many	TGTGCCAGCAGCGTAGGTGCCCCACTGGATGAGACCCAGTACTTC	CASSVGAPLDETQYF
-	TRBV29-1	TRBJ1-1	many	TGCAGCGTTCAATTCGGGACAACCGGGTCTCTCCCTAAAGCTTTCTTT	CSVQFGTTGSLPKAFF
-	TRBV5-1	TRBJ2-5	-	TGCGCCAGCAGCTTGAGCTTCCAAGAGACCCAGTACTTC	CASSLSFQETQYF
-	TRBV11-2	TRBJ2-1	-	TGTGCCAGCAGCTTTTCACCCGGTGAGCAGTTCTTC	CASSFSPGEQFF
TRBD1	TRBV12-3/TRBV12-4	TRBJ1-3	many	TGTGCCAGCAGTTCTGACAGGGGGCCTAGAAACACCATATATTTT	CASSSDRGPRNTIYF
-	TRBV7-9	TRBJ2-7	-	TGTGCCAGCAGCCCCCCCCCGGGGGCCTCCGAGCAGTACTTC	CASSPPPGASEQYF
-	TRBV5-1	TRBJ1-5	-	TGCGCCAGCAGCTACGACAGTGACAATCAGCCCCAGCATTTT	CASSYDSDNQPQHF
TRBD2	TRBV20-1	TRBJ2-1	many	TGCAGTGCTAGACAGACGAGCGGGACGGAGTTCTTC	CSARQTSGTEFF
-	TRBV7-8	TRBJ2-1	-	TGTGCCAGCAGCTTAGCTGTCGGGGCAGGGCCCCTCAATGAGCAGTTCTTC	CASSLAVGAGPLNEQFF
-	TRBV27	TRBJ2-5	many	TGTGCCAGCAGTTTTGACGGAGGTCTTCTTTCTTACCAAGAGACCCAGTACTTC	CASSFDGGLLSYQETQYF
-	TRBV20-1	TRBJ2-3	many	TGCAGTGCTAGGAAAAGGACCAGCACAGATACGCAGTATTTT	CSARKRTSTDTQYF
-	TRBV12-3/TRBV12-4	TRBJ2-5	-	TGTGCCAGCAGTTCCCGAGGACTGTACCAAGAGACCCAGTACTTC	CASSSRGLYQETQYF
-	TRBV29-1	TRBJ2-4	many	TGCAGCGTTGCCCAGAGACTAGCCAAAAACATTCAGTACTTC	CSVAQRLAKNIQYF
-	TRBV20-1	TRBJ1-1	few	TGCAGTGCTAGCGGAGGGGCGCGACGAACAACTGAAGCTTTCTTT	CSASGGARRTTEAFF
-	TRBV12-3/TRBV12-4	TRBJ2-7	few	TGTGCCAGCAGTTTGGGGAGCGGGACAAGTGACGAGCAGTACTTC	CASSLGSGTSDEQYF
-	TRBV20-1	TRBJ1-6	many	TGCAGTGCTAGGCGGAATGGAAATTCACCCCTCCACTTT	CSARRNGNSPLHF
TRBD1	TRBV28	TRBJ1-1	many	TGTGCCAGCAGTTTACAGGGGGTGGGAATGAACACTGAAGCTTTCTTT	CASSLQGVGMNTEAFF
TRBD2	TRBV15	TRBJ2-1	-	TGTGCCACCAGCAGAGATCAACTAGCGGGAGGGCGAGAGCAGTTCTTC	CATSRDQLAGGREQFF
TRBD1	TRBV7-9	TRBJ1-2	few	TGTGCCAGCACCGTACAGGGGACTGGCTACACCTTC	CASTVQGTGYTF
-	TRBV10-3	TRBJ2-1	-	TGTGCCATCAGGAGACAGGATTACAATGAGCAGTTCTTC	CAIRRQDYNEQFF
-	TRBV6-5	TRBJ2-2	-	TGTGCCAGCAAGGCCGCCGGGGAGCTGTTTTTT	CASKAAGELFF
TRBD1	TRBV7-9	TRBJ1-5	-	TGTGCCAGCAGTTCATACGGACAGGGTAGCAATCAGCCCCAGCATTTT	CASSSYGQGSNQPQHF
-	TRBV12-5	TRBJ2-3	few	TGTGCTAGTGCCACCTTGGGGTGGTGGGAGACAGATACGCAGTATTTT	CASATLGWWETDTQYF
TRBD2	TRBV29-1	TRBJ2-3	-	TGCAGCGCTAAAGGGACTAGCGGGACAGATACGCAGTATTTT	CSAKGTSGTDTQYF